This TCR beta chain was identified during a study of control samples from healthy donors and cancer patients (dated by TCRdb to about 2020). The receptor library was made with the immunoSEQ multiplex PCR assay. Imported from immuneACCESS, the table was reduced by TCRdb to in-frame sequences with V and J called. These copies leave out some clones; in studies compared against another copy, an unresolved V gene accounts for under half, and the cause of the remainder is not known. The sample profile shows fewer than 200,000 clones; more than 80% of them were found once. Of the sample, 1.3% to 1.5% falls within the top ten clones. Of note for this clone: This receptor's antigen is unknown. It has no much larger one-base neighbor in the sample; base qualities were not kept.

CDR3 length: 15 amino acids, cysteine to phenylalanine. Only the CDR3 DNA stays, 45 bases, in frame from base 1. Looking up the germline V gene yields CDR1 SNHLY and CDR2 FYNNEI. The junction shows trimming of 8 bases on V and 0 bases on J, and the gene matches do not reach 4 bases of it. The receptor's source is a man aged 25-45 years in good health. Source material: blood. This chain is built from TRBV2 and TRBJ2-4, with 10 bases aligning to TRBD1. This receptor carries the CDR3 CASLGTGVAKNIQYF. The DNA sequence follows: TGTGCCAGCCTGGGGACAGGGGTAGCCAAAAACATTCAGTACTTC.